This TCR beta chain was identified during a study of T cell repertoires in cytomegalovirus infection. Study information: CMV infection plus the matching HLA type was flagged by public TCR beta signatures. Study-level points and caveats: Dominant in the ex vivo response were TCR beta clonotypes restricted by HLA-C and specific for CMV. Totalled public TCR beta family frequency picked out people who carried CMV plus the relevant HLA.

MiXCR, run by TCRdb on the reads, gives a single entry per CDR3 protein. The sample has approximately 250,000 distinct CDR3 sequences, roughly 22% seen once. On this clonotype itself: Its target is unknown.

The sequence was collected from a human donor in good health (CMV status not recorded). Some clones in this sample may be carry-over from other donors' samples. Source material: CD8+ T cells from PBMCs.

CDR3 region: CASGPRDRVNIQYF. The CDR3 DNA reads TGTGCTAGTGGTCCCCGGGACAGGGTGAACATTCAGTACTTC. The rearrangement joins TRBV12-5 to TRBJ2-4, with 9 bases that match TRBD1. Losses at the gene ends were 5 bases for V and 7 bases for J; bases not matched to a gene: 6. This CDR3 is 14 amino acids long. Germline lookup yields CDR1 LGHNT and CDR2 FRNRAP.